The 27 T cell receptor beta chains presented below share a single source sample, sequenced in a study of blood T cell repertoires in COVID-19. Repertoires were generated with immunoSEQ multiplex PCR, while TCRdb's copy carries only in-frame clones and drops some. The sample includes 100,000 to 150,000 clones, about four fifths of them seen just once. The specimen sequenced was peripheral blood. These receptors were obtained from a man in his 60s with acute or convalescent COVID-19.

The CDR3 bases are TGCGCCAGCAGCTTGGTAGCGGGGTCGGTCCGCACAGATACGCAGTATTTT. Translating gives CASSLVAGSVRTDTQYF. The rearrangement joins TRBV5-1 to TRBJ2-3; 8 nucleotides agree with TRBD2. The CDR3 covers 17 residues. The germline V gene has CDR1 SGHRS and CDR2 YFSETQ. After removal of 0 bases from V and 1 base from J, the junction contained 7 bases not matched to a gene.

The gene calls are TRBV19 and TRBJ2-1; 9 bases are shared with TRBD2. After removal of 6 bases from V and 6 bases from J, the junction contained 6 bases not matched to a gene. Germline-derived CDR1 and CDR2 are LNHDA and SQIVND (reference sequence). This CDR3 is built from 14 residues. CDR3 sequence (DNA): TGTGCCAGTAGCGCGGGAGGGGGGATCAATGAGCAGTTCTTC. The encoded protein is CASSAGGGINEQFF.

The V call is TRBV6-5, the J call TRBJ1-2, with 7 bases fitting TRBD1. Germline values: CDR1 MNHEY, CDR2 SVGAGI. The CDR3 is made up of 14 amino acids. V lost 7 bases and J lost 2; bases outside the gene matches: 7. In DNA, the CDR3 is TGTGCCAGCACGGACAGGATGAGAAACTATGGCTACACCTTC. Translating gives CASTDRMRNYGYTF.

The chain uses TRBV7-3 and TRBJ2-2; no clear D. CDR3 size: 13 residues. V lost 4 bases to trimming and J lost 0 bases, with 3 bases between them. Looked up from germline, CDR1 is SGHTA and CDR2 is FQGTGA. The CDR3 DNA follows: TGTGCCAGCAGCTCTACGAACACCGGGGAGCTGTTTTTT. Encoded protein: CASSSTNTGELFF.

The chain couples TRBV19 to TRBJ1-5; possible D gene TRBD1, 6 bases. Per germline, CDR1 LNHDA and CDR2 SQIVND (reference sequence). Trimming pared 7 bases from V and 7 bases from J, leaving 29 bases between. This CDR3 is built from 18 residues. The CDR3 here is CASTVVGPRGRSRQPQHF. Written as DNA, the CDR3 is TGTGCCAGTACCGTCGTAGGCCCGCGGGGGCGATCGAGGCAGCCCCAGCATTTT.

The gene calls are TRBV7-9 and TRBJ1-2; 7 bases are a match to TRBD1. From germline, CDR1 is SEHNR and CDR2 FQNEAQ (reference sequence). The CDR3 contains 15 residues. V shed 5 bases and J 7 bases; nucleotides not matched to a gene: 13. CDR3 DNA sequence: TGTGCCAGCAGCGCGGCATCCCTGACAGGGACTGGCTACACCTTC. Translation: CASSAASLTGTGYTF.

The CDR3 region is CASSYRQGGYEQYF. In nucleotides, the CDR3 is TGTGCCAGCAGTTACAGACAGGGTGGATACGAGCAGTACTTC. This chain connects TRBV6-5 to TRBJ2-7; TRBD1 matches at 7 bases. CDR3 length: 14 residues. The J segment lost 4 bases and the V segment lost 2 bases, leaving 5 bases of the junction unmatched. Germline assignment: CDR1 MNHEY and CDR2 SVGAGI.

V gene TRBV21-1 combines with J gene TRBJ1-5; TRBD1 reflects the table's D call only, with no check against the DNA. TRBV21-1 is described as a pseudogene. The CDR3 loop spans 15 amino acids. The CDR3 DNA reads as TGTGCCAGCAGCAAAGAAGCAGCACAGAATCAGCCCCAGCATTTT. Translated, it gives CASSKEAAQNQPQHF.

The gene calls are TRBV28 and TRBJ1-1; possible D gene TRBD1, 5 bases. CDR1 MDHEN and CDR2 SYDVKM come from the germline V gene. Trimming pared 2 bases from V and 3 bases from J, leaving 7 bases between. The CDR3 has 13 residues. Here the CDR3 reads CASSLAGYTEAFF. The CDR3 region has the DNA TGTGCCAGCAGTTTAGCAGGGTACACTGAAGCTTTCTTT.

The chain uses TRBV6-1 and TRBJ2-3, with a tentative D call TRBD1 (5 bases). This CDR3 has 15 residues. Trimming removed 1 base at V and 4 bases at J, with 12 bases between. Germline V CDR1 and CDR2: MNHNS, SASEGT. CDR3 protein: CASSEDGRASDTQYF. For the CDR3, the DNA is TGTGCCAGCAGTGAAGATGGCAGGGCGTCAGATACGCAGTATTTT.

The V call is TRBV7-9, the J call TRBJ2-2; perhaps TRBD2 as D (5 bases). The V and J ends lost 5 bases and 4 bases respectively, with 14 bases between them. Germline values: CDR1 SEHNR, CDR2 FQNEAQ (reference sequence). CDR3 length: 15 residues. The DNA for the CDR3 is TGTGCCAGCAGCCGCGCGGGCGGCCCCACCGGGGAGCTGTTTTTT. Amino acids: CASSRAGGPTGELFF.

J is TRBJ2-2 and V is TRBV18; D perhaps matches TRBD2 (6 bases). Trimming stripped 3 bases from V and 7 bases from J, with 6 bases between. Germline values: CDR1 KGHSH, CDR2 LQKENI. CDR3 size: 12 residues. The CDR3 DNA reads as TGTGCCAGCTCACCGGGAGGCGGGGAGCTGTTTTTT. It specifies CASSPGGGELFF.

This chain uses TRBV2 with TRBJ2-3; 8 bases agree with TRBD1. This CDR3 is built from 16 residues. Germline CDR1 SNHLY, CDR2 FYNNEI. J gave up 0 bases and V 6 bases, and 8 bases lay outside the gene matches. This CDR3 is CASRVGTGYSTDTQYF. CDR3 DNA sequence: TGTGCCAGCAGGGTCGGGACAGGCTACAGCACAGATACGCAGTATTTT.

J is TRBJ1-2 and V is TRBV27, with 9 bases fitting TRBD1. The germline CDR1 and CDR2 sequences are MNHEY and SMNVEV (reference sequence). CDR3 size: 15 residues. The J segment lost 4 bases and the V segment lost 6 bases, leaving 9 bases of the junction unmatched. For the CDR3, the DNA is TGTGCCAGCAGGCCCGACAGGGGGGAGGGCTATGGCTACACCTTC. This translates into CASRPDRGEGYGYTF.

The V call is TRBV10-1, the J call TRBJ2-7; 14 bases fit TRBD2. The CDR3 runs to 15 residues. With V trimmed by 3 bases and J by 4 bases, 2 bases remained unmatched. The germline V gene has CDR1 WNHNN and CDR2 SYGVQD (reference sequence). Here the CDR3 DNA reads TGCGCCAGCAGTGAAGGGACTAGCGGGGGATACGAGCAGTACTTC. This codes for CASSEGTSGGYEQYF.

The chain carries TRBV9 and TRBJ1-3; D gene ambiguous. CDR1 is SGDLS and CDR2 is YYNGEE in the germline V gene. The CDR3 has 16 residues. V dropped 4 bases and J dropped 0 bases, with 14 bases sitting between them. CDR3 sequence reads: CASSPRLLDSGNTIYF. For the CDR3, the DNA is TGTGCCAGCAGCCCTCGACTCCTCGACTCTGGAAACACCATATATTTT.

This chain links TRBV24-1 with TRBJ2-5; maybe TRBD2 (5 bases). Looked up from germline, CDR1 is KGHDR and CDR2 is SFDVKD. The CDR3 is made up of 15 amino acids. V lost 1 base and J 1 base, leaving 9 bases between the germline ends. CDR3 region: CATSDFVGGQETQYF. The DNA for the CDR3 is TGTGCCACCAGTGATTTTGTAGGAGGCCAAGAGACCCAGTACTTC.

Here the CDR3 reads CASSWDSSDNEQFF. The CDR3 DNA follows: TGTGCCAGCAGCTGGGACAGTAGCGACAATGAGCAGTTCTTC. V and J are TRBV27 and TRBJ2-1, with 7 bases fitting TRBD1. With V trimmed by 6 bases and J by 5 bases, 7 bases remained unmatched. The CDR3 covers 14 residues. Germline V CDR1 and CDR2: MNHEY, SMNVEV (reference sequence).

This clone was detected once. The chain joins TRBV5-1 to TRBJ2-1; 16 nucleotides agree with TRBD2. The V gene end was trimmed by 4 bases and the J gene end by 4 bases; junction bases not matched to a gene: 11. The CDR3 loop spans 19 amino acids. Germline-derived CDR1 and CDR2 are SGHRS and YFSETQ. The DNA of the CDR3 is TGCGCCAGCAGCGCGCCCCGCGGGACTAGCGGGAGGGGGTACAATGAGCAGTTCTTC. It is translated as CASSAPRGTSGRGYNEQFF.

The chain links TRBV5-4 to TRBJ2-3; 7 bases line up with TRBD2. Trimming at V came to 4 bases and at J to 6 bases, leaving 11 bases not matched to a gene. The CDR3 sequence is 15 residues long. CDR1 and CDR2 (germline): SGHNT, YYREEE (reference sequence). The CDR3 loop is CASSILASSGDTQYF. For the CDR3, the DNA is TGTGCCAGCAGCATACTAGCGTCAAGCGGGGATACGCAGTATTTT.

The rearrangement links TRBV28 to TRBJ1-1, with D uncertain. Per germline, CDR1 MDHEN and CDR2 SYDVKM. The V and J ends lost 8 bases and 5 bases respectively, with 21 bases between them. CDR3 size: 15 residues. The CDR3 loop is CASGTPGVRRTEAFF. DNA of the CDR3: TGTGCCAGCGGAACCCCGGGAGTCCGGAGGACTGAAGCTTTCTTT.

The chain has TRBV9 and TRBJ1-3, with D hard to call. This CDR3 has 13 residues. Germline V gene data show CDR1 as SGDLS and CDR2 as YYNGEE. Trimming stripped 0 bases from V and 4 bases from J, with 5 bases between. The CDR3 DNA reads TGTGCCAGCAGCGTAGCTACGGGAAACACCATATATTTT. The encoded protein is CASSVATGNTIYF.

V usage is TRBV28 and J usage is TRBJ2-2; 8 nucleotides match TRBD1. Germline-derived CDR1 and CDR2 are MDHEN and SYDVKM. This CDR3 region has 15 residues. V lost 3 bases and J lost 7; bases outside the gene matches: 7. DNA for the CDR3: TGTGCCAGCAGTTTTACGCAGGGGGCGGTCGGGGAGCTGTTTTTT. The encoded protein is CASSFTQGAVGELFF. Supplemented by reference TRBV28 and TRBJ2-2, the full variable domain reads DVKVTQSSRYLVKRTGEKVFLECVQDMDHENMFWYRQDPGLGLRLIYFSYDVKMKEKGDIPEGYSVSREKKERFSLILESASTNQTSMYLCASSFTQGAVGELFFGEGSRLTVL.

The sample holds one count of this clone. V usage is TRBV6-1 and J usage is TRBJ2-7; D may be TRBD2 (5 bases). The V end was cut by 2 bases, the J end by 2 bases, with 13 bases between. The length of the CDR3 is 15 residues. CDR1 and CDR2 from the germline V gene are MNHNS and SASEGT. CDR3 nucleotides: TGTGCCAGCAGTGAAACGTGGAGCGGACCCTACGAGCAGTACTTC. This translates into CASSETWSGPYEQYF.

The V gene is TRBV6-1, the J gene TRBJ2-5; D is unresolved. The CDR3 runs to 14 residues. V lost 1 base, J lost 4 bases, and 10 bases lay in between. The germline V gene encodes CDR1 MNHNS and CDR2 SASEGT. CDR3 loop: CASSEDVLGETQYF. Written as DNA, the CDR3 is TGTGCCAGCAGTGAAGATGTCCTCGGAGAGACCCAGTACTTC.

Only one count was recorded for this clone. The chain carries TRBV27 and TRBJ2-1; 10 bases map to TRBD1. This CDR3 has 17 residues. V lost 0 bases, J lost 2 bases, and 4 bases stayed unmatched. Germline values: CDR1 MNHEY, CDR2 SMNVEV (reference sequence). CDR3 nucleotides: TGTGCCAGCAGTTTATCGGCCGGGACAGGGGCCTACAATGAGCAGTTCTTC. Translation gives CASSLSAGTGAYNEQFF.

The rearrangement joins TRBV29-1 to TRBJ1-2; 10 bases fit TRBD1. V trimming: 3 bases; J trimming: 6 bases; junction bases outside the gene matches: 7. Germline V CDR1 and CDR2: SQVTM, ANQGSEA. The CDR3 runs 14 residues. CDR3 DNA: TGCAGCGTTGAGCAATACGGACAGGGGGATGGCTACACCTTC. This gives the protein CSVEQYGQGDGYTF.